One sample yielded the 12 T cell receptor beta chains listed below, sequenced in a study of cytomegalovirus exposure and HLA in healthy donors. This PCR relied on a set of 60 Vbeta primers and 13 Jbeta primers. The table came from immunoSEQ multiplex PCR; TCRdb's copy has only in-frame clones and leaves some out. The sample contains about 160,000 clones, roughly three quarters of which appear only once. The specimen was PBMCs. These receptors came from a man aged 35-49 years in good health and CMV-seropositive.

The gene calls are TRBV4-1 and TRBJ1-1; weak D call: TRBD1 (5 bases). The V and J ends lost 2 bases and 4 bases respectively, with 8 bases between them. This CDR3 has 13 amino acids. Per germline, CDR1 MGHRA and CDR2 YSYEKL. The CDR3 region is CASSQFGGTEAFF. CDR3 nucleotide sequence: TGCGCCAGCAGCCAATTCGGGGGCACTGAAGCTTTCTTT.

This chain connects TRBV27 to TRBJ1-1; maybe TRBD1 (5 bases). The V gene lost 1 base and the J gene lost 1 base, with 16 bases spanning the gap. The germline CDR1 and CDR2 sequences are MNHEY and SMNVEV (reference sequence). CDR3 length: 17 residues. The CDR3 sequence is CASSLWPPGKANTEAFF. DNA of the CDR3: TGTGCCAGCAGTTTATGGCCTCCAGGGAAGGCGAACACTGAAGCTTTCTTT.

The rearrangement joins TRBV12-5 to TRBJ2-5; D possibly corresponds to TRBD2 (5 bases). Per the germline V gene, CDR1 is LGHNT and CDR2 is FRNRAP. The CDR3 sequence is 14 residues long. Trimming cost V 3 bases and J 1 base, with 9 bases left between them. The CDR3 spells CASGLPGFQETQYF. CDR3 nucleotide sequence: TGTGCTAGTGGTTTACCGGGGTTCCAAGAGACCCAGTACTTC.

The rearrangement uses TRBV21-1 and TRBJ2-1; the table's TRBD2 call for D was not verified on the DNA. TRBV21-1 is an annotated pseudogene. CDR3 length equals 17 residues. DNA of the CDR3: TGTGCCAGCAGCCGGGGGTCCACATCTCCTCAGTACAATGAGCAGTTCTTC. It codes for CASSRGSTSPQYNEQFF.

The chain uses TRBV20-1 and TRBJ2-1; perhaps TRBD2 as D (6 bases). The CDR3 extends over 10 amino acids. V lost 5 bases and J 10 bases, leaving 9 bases between the germline ends. In germline, CDR1 is DFQATT, CDR2 SNEGSKA (reference sequence). CDR3 amino acids: CSARRGEQFF. The CDR3 DNA reads TGCAGTGCTCGACGGGGGGAGCAGTTCTTC.

In DNA, the CDR3 is TGTGCCAGCAGCCAAGAGATTAATGAAAAACTGTTTTTT. This sequence encodes CASSQEINEKLFF. The rearrangement uses TRBV5-4 and TRBJ1-4; D remains ambiguous. The germline V gene encodes CDR1 SGHNT and CDR2 YYREEE (reference sequence). Trimming shortened V by 4 bases and J by 4 bases, and 8 bases separated the two germline ends. The CDR3 length is 13 residues. Full variable domain (remainder filled in from reference TRBV5-4 and TRBJ1-4): ETGVTQSPTHLIKTRGQQVTLRCSSQSGHNTVSWYQQALGQGPQFIFQYYREEENGRGNFPPRFSGLQFPNYSSELNVNALELDDSALYLCASSQEINEKLFFGSGTQLSVL.

The chain carries TRBV18 and TRBJ1-1; 9 bases fit TRBD1. The CDR3 consists of 14 residues. CDR1 is KGHSH and CDR2 is LQKENI in the germline V gene. After removal of 3 bases from V and 4 bases from J, the junction contained 3 bases not matched to a gene. The CDR3 DNA reads as TGTGCCAGCTCACCGACAGGGGGGAGCACTGAAGCTTTCTTT. Its translation is CASSPTGGSTEAFF.

The chain uses TRBV5-6 and TRBJ1-2; 8 bases map to TRBD1. The V gene's germline CDR1 is SGHDT and CDR2 YYEEEE. CDR3 size: 16 residues. Germline trimming cut 0 bases from V and 0 bases from J; bases unmatched to any gene: 4. CDR3 sequence reads: CASSLGGQVANYGYTF. CDR3 sequence (DNA): TGTGCCAGCAGCTTGGGGGGACAGGTAGCTAACTATGGCTACACCTTC.

The rearrangement links TRBV4-3 to TRBJ2-5; TRBD1 agrees at 11 bases. The J call is doubtful: the DNA matches TRBJ2-7 better. CDR1 is LGHNA and CDR2 is YSLEER in the germline V gene. This CDR3 has 17 residues. The CDR3 loop is CASSRFLGTGGPYEQYF. The CDR3 DNA sequence: TGCGCCAGCAGCCGCTTCCTCGGGACAGGGGGTCCCTACGAGCAGTACTTC.

The V gene is TRBV4-2, the J gene TRBJ1-3; D possibly corresponds to TRBD1 (5 bases). This CDR3 has 17 residues. With 0 bases removed from V and 8 bases from J, the gap between germline ends came to 20 bases. The germline V gene encodes CDR1 LGHNA and CDR2 YNFKEQ. CDR3 sequence: CASSQDDPSRGWDTIYF. The CDR3 DNA reads TGTGCCAGCAGCCAAGATGATCCCTCCCGGGGGTGGGACACCATATATTTT.

The CDR3 nucleotides read TGTGTCACGGGGCAGGGGAGGGCTGGGGCCAACGTCCTGACTTTC. Protein: CVTGQGRAGANVLTF. The chain recombines TRBV27 with TRBJ2-6; TRBD2 is a possible D gene (7 bases). This CDR3 spans 15 amino acids. CDR1 is MNHEY and CDR2 is SMNVEV in the germline V gene (reference sequence).

J is TRBJ1-1 and V is TRBV4-1; tentative D call: TRBD1 (6 bases). There are 16 residues in the CDR3. Trimming took off 3 bases at V and 1 base at J, with 15 bases between the two ends. Per germline, CDR1 MGHRA and CDR2 YSYEKL. The CDR3 DNA reads TGCGCCAGCAGCCAGCAGCAAAAGACAGGGAACACTGAAGCTTTCTTT. It codes for CASSQQQKTGNTEAFF.